The entry below gives a single T cell receptor (beta chain) sequence along with its context. The source of the sample is a study of CD8 T cells in Susac syndrome. The CDR3 is made up of 13 amino acids. Trimming stripped 4 bases from V and 6 bases from J, with 10 bases between. Germline V CDR1 and CDR2: MRHNA, SNTAGT. RNA in amounts of roughly 0.45 to 1 ug was reverse transcribed with random hexamers. TCRdb re-called the immunoSEQ multiplex PCR reads with MiXCR, one entry per CDR3 protein. This table has 160,000 or so distinct CDR3 sequences, roughly 92% appearing once. This TCR derives from a human donor with Susac syndrome. Sequencing was performed on CD4+ T cells from PBMCs. This rearrangement joins TRBV6-4 to TRBJ1-5; D might be TRBD1 (6 bases). Here the CDR3 reads CASSGTAGQPQHF. The CDR3 nucleotides read TGTGCCAGCAGTGGGACAGCGGGTCAGCCCCAGCATTTT.